The 19 T cell receptor beta chains below were found in one sample sequenced in a study of blood T cell repertoires in COVID-19. Only in-frame clones appear in the TCRdb table, and some are missing; sequencing was by immunoSEQ multiplex PCR. The table shows 200,000 to 300,000 clones, with approximately 86% occurring only once. The sequencing input was peripheral blood. These receptors were obtained from a man aged 25-40 years with active or convalescent COVID-19.

This clone has only one observation. This chain links TRBV27 with TRBJ1-2; 9 bases map to TRBD1. Germline-derived CDR1 and CDR2 are MNHEY and SMNVEV (reference sequence). With 4 bases clipped from V and 8 bases from J, the junction kept 5 bases outside the gene matches. The CDR3 is 13 residues long. The chain's CDR3 is CASSSDRGSGYTF. The CDR3 DNA follows: TGTGCCAGCAGTTCGGACAGGGGAAGCGGCTACACCTTC.

This clone turned up a few times. This chain uses TRBV7-2 with TRBJ1-5, with unresolved D. Trimming cost V 1 base and J 3 bases, with 10 bases left between them. Germline assignment: CDR1 SGHTA and CDR2 FQGNSA. The CDR3 is 15 residues long. CDR3 DNA: TGTGCCAGCAGCTTAGTTGCGGGATACAATCAGCCCCAGCATTTT. Translation gives CASSLVAGYNQPQHF.

The J gene is TRBJ2-3, the V gene TRBV24-1, with 9 positions matching TRBD1. Trimming cost V 4 bases and J 2 bases; bases outside gene matches: 6. The CDR3 is made up of 16 amino acids. CDR1 and CDR2 from the germline V gene are KGHDR and SFDVKD. The CDR3 spells CATSDTGTGPTDTQYF. The CDR3 DNA reads TGTGCCACCAGTGACACCGGGACAGGGCCCACAGATACGCAGTATTTT.

The chain combines TRBV19 with TRBJ1-5, with D tentatively TRBD1 (5 bases). Germline CDR1 and CDR2: LNHDA and SQIVND (reference sequence). The CDR3 has 12 residues. The V end lost 11 bases, the J end lost 9 bases, and 17 bases lay between the germline ends. Written as DNA, the CDR3 is TGTGCCTTGCGGGGGGGACGGGGGCCCCAGCATTTT. This gives the protein CALRGGRGPQHF.

The chain links TRBV5-1 to TRBJ1-6; 7 bases fit TRBD1. The CDR3 loop spans 15 amino acids. V shed 4 bases and J 7 bases; nucleotides not matched to a gene: 8. Germline V gene data show CDR1 as SGHRS and CDR2 as YFSETQ. The CDR3: CASSRDTGANSPLHF. The CDR3 DNA is TGCGCCAGCAGCCGCGATACAGGGGCGAATTCACCCCTCCACTTT. Supplemented by reference TRBV5-1 and TRBJ1-6, the full variable domain reads KAGVTQTPRYLIKTRGQQVTLSCSPISGHRSVSWYQQTPGQGLQFLFEYFSETQRNKGNFPGRFSGRQFSNSRSEMNVSTLELGDSALYLCASSRDTGANSPLHFGNGTRLTVT.

A remark on this clone: Other DNA sequences in this sample translate to the same CDR3. The chain employs TRBV18 and TRBJ1-2, with 8 bases that match TRBD1. V lost 3 bases, J lost 1 base, and 7 bases stayed unmatched. The CDR3 extends over 16 amino acids. The germline gives CDR1 KGHSH, CDR2 LQKENI. This CDR3 reads CASSPTLGQGNYGYTF. CDR3 DNA: TGTGCCAGCTCACCGACCCTAGGACAGGGTAACTATGGCTACACCTTC.

The chain uses TRBV5-6 and TRBJ2-3; D ambiguous. From germline, CDR1 is SGHDT and CDR2 YYEEEE. This CDR3 has 13 residues. Deletions cut 0 bases from V and 6 bases from J, with 8 bases between. CDR3 loop: CASSLAGVDTQYF. DNA of the CDR3: TGTGCCAGCAGCTTGGCCGGAGTCGATACGCAGTATTTT.

Comments on this clone: Within the sample, other DNA sequences also encode this same CDR3. The CDR3 is CASSFGGDYGYTF. The CDR3 DNA follows: TGTGCCAGCAGCTTTGGAGGGGACTATGGCTACACCTTC. The genes are TRBV7-2 and TRBJ1-2, with D perhaps TRBD1 (5 bases). CDR1 is SGHTA and CDR2 is FQGNSA in the germline V gene. The CDR3 has 13 residues. Trimming took 3 bases from V and 3 from J, leaving 8 bases between them.

The genes are TRBV5-4 and TRBJ1-1; no definite D call. The CDR3 covers 13 residues. V was clipped by 0 bases and J by 5 bases, with 8 bases between them. In germline, CDR1 is SGHNT, CDR2 YYREEE (reference sequence). CDR3 DNA: TGTGCCAGCAGCTTGGAGAGAGGAACTGAAGCTTTCTTT. It codes for CASSLERGTEAFF. Looking up the rest from reference TRBV5-4 and TRBJ1-1 gives the full variable domain: ETGVTQSPTHLIKTRGQQVTLRCSSQSGHNTVSWYQQALGQGPQFIFQYYREEENGRGNFPPRFSGLQFPNYSSELNVNALELDDSALYLCASSLERGTEAFFGQGTRLTVV.

The rearrangement uses TRBV18 and TRBJ2-7; D is undetermined. The CDR3 runs to 13 residues. Germline CDR1 reads KGHSH; CDR2 reads LQKENI. V lost 3 bases and J 2 bases, leaving 8 bases between the germline ends. DNA of the CDR3: TGTGCCAGCTCACCCCCTCGAGCCTACGAGCAGTACTTC. Translated: CASSPPRAYEQYF.

V usage is TRBV7-2 and J usage is TRBJ1-6; possible D gene TRBD1, 5 bases. CDR3 size: 15 residues. Germline values: CDR1 SGHTA, CDR2 FQGNSA. Trimming pared 4 bases from V and 7 bases from J, leaving 14 bases between. CDR3 nucleotide sequence: TGTGCCAGCAGCTCCAGCGGGGCAATCAATTCACCCCTCCACTTT. The encoded protein is CASSSSGAINSPLHF.

This chain uses TRBV2 with TRBJ1-3, with D possibly being TRBD1 (6 bases). This CDR3 is 17 amino acids long. CDR1 is SNHLY, CDR2 FYNNEI, per germline. Trimming left V 2 bases short and J 4 bases short, with 18 bases between. CDR3 region: CASSELRRTVSGNTIYF. CDR3 bases: TGTGCCAGCAGTGAACTGAGGCGGACAGTTTCAGGAAACACCATATATTTT.

In DNA form, the CDR3 reads TGTGCCAGCAGCCAAGCGCCGGGTCCTACCTCCTACGAGCAGTACTTC. It is translated as CASSQAPGPTSYEQYF. This chain uses TRBV3-1 (or the pseudogene TRBV3-2) with TRBJ2-7; D gene unclear. Trimming took 1 base from V and 0 from J, leaving 13 bases between them. The CDR3 is 16 residues long. Per germline, CDR1 LGHDT and CDR2 YNNKEL (reference sequence).

The J gene is TRBJ2-5, the V gene TRBV7-6; D may be TRBD2 (7 bases). CDR3 size: 16 residues. V dropped 6 bases and J dropped 4 bases, with 21 bases sitting between them. CDR1 SGHVS and CDR2 FNYEAQ come from the germline V gene. The CDR3, as DNA: TGTGCCAGCAGTCGCGGAGGGGGGGGGCCTCCAGAGACCCAGTACTTC. Its translation: CASSRGGGGPPETQYF.

The chain joins TRBV7-9 to TRBJ1-4, with D unresolved. The CDR3 has 13 residues. V dropped 5 bases and J dropped 13 bases, with 17 bases sitting between them. CDR1 and CDR2 (germline): SEHNR, FQNEAQ (reference sequence). The CDR3 DNA follows: TGTGCCAGCAGCCCAGTCGGGAGTACGGGACTGTTTTTT. Amino acids: CASSPVGSTGLFF.

The chain carries TRBV6-8 and TRBJ2-5, with TRBD1 matching 9 bases. The germline CDR1 and CDR2 sequences are MNHGY and SAAAGT. The CDR3 spans 20 residues. The ends lost 2 bases at V and 5 bases at J; junction bases unmatched: 21. The CDR3 sequence is CASSYGLRDRVYGCLETQYF. The CDR3 DNA reads TGTGCCAGCAGTTACGGGCTTCGGGACAGGGTCTATGGATGTTTGGAGACCCAGTACTTC.

The chain recombines TRBV29-1 with TRBJ2-2, with D maybe TRBD1 (6 bases). Germline CDR1 reads SQVTM; CDR2 reads ANQGSEA. CDR3 length: 15 residues. Trimming stripped 7 bases from V and 3 bases from J, with 18 bases between. CDR3: CSGRRAGEYTGELFF. The CDR3 nucleotides are TGCAGCGGCCGACGGGCAGGGGAATACACCGGGGAGCTGTTTTTT.

CDR3 sequence: CASSVQGDSYEQYF. Here the CDR3 DNA reads TGTGCCAGCTCGGTCCAGGGGGATTCCTACGAGCAGTACTTC. V and J are TRBV18 and TRBJ2-7; 7 bases fit TRBD1. CDR1 KGHSH and CDR2 LQKENI come from the germline V gene. Unmatched junction bases numbered 6, after V lost 6 bases and J lost 1 base. This CDR3 contains 14 residues.

CDR3 loop: CASSLEGQRWGYTF. Here the CDR3 DNA reads TGTGCCAGCAGCTTAGAAGGACAAAGGTGGGGCTACACCTTC. The V call is TRBV5-4, the J call TRBJ1-2, with D possibly TRBD1 on 5 matching bases. CDR3 length: 14 amino acids. Germline values: CDR1 SGHNT, CDR2 YYREEE (reference sequence). Trimming cost V 2 bases and J 8 bases, with 16 bases left between them.